The clone carrying this TCR beta chain was seen only a few times. As yet, its antigen is unknown. The study ran its PCR with 60 Vbeta and 13 Jbeta primers. In the authors' workflow: Later, an analysis found approximately 80 million unique TCR beta chains, and about 9.9 million of these were shared. Measured with immunoSEQ multiplex PCR; TCRdb has only the in-frame clones, and not every one. That table supplies the V and J calls and clone size; D and trimming were determined from the DNA. The profile covers 85,000 to 120,000 clones, with around 79% appearing a single time and 3.5% to 4% taken by the ten largest. The data originate from a study of cytomegalovirus exposure and HLA in healthy donors. Study results and caveats: A later analysis revealed that TCR association rates differed between HLA loci, peaking at DRB1 and bottoming out at HLA-C. An analysis done earlier found most TCR beta V segments productive about 90% or about 30% of the time. Presence/absence analyses took donor sequencing depth as roughly uniform.

Germline CDR1 and CDR2: MGHRA and YSYEKL. This CDR3 has 14 residues. Trimming at V came to 4 bases and at J to 2 bases, leaving 1 base not matched to a gene. The material sequenced was PBMCs. The source is a man aged 55 to 70 in good health and CMV-seronegative. The chain uses TRBV4-1 and TRBJ2-2, with 7 nucleotides matching TRBD2. The CDR3 DNA sequence: TGCGCCAGCAGCCGCGGGGGTAACACCGGGGAGCTGTTTTTT. Translating it yields CASSRGGNTGELFF.